This is a list of T cell receptor beta chains from one sample in a study of CD8+ T cells in alopecia areata. Produced via immunoSEQ multiplex PCR; TCRdb's table is partial and in-frame only. This table has around 190,000 clones, 60% appearing once. This specimen consisted of CD4+ T cells sorted from blood, obtained at week 24, from a patient treated with tofacitinib. The origin of the receptors is a human donor with alopecia areata. The CDR3 runs from the conserved cysteine through the conserved F or W. The D gene is left open where the match is weak. A clone size is listed for some rows: how often the clone was seen (once, few, many), or a class if it is expanded.

D: .
V: TRBV29-1
J: TRBJ1-1
size: .
CDR3: CSVGRGLNTEAFF
DNA: TGCAGCGTTGGTCGCGGATTGAACACTGAAGCTTTCTTT

D: .
V: TRBV5-1
J: TRBJ1-1
size: .
CDR3: CASSLEAGMNTEAFF
DNA: TGCGCCAGCAGCTTAGAGGCAGGGATGAACACTGAAGCTTTCTTT

D: .
V: TRBV16
J: TRBJ2-3
size: many
CDR3: CASSLYLQTITDTQYF
DNA: TGTGCCAGCAGCCTCTATCTACAGACAATCACAGATACGCAGTATTTT

D: .
V: TRBV2
J: TRBJ1-4
size: .
CDR3: CASSAGSNEKLFF
DNA: TGTGCCAGCAGTGCCGGGAGTAATGAAAAACTGTTTTTT

D: .
V: TRBV14
J: TRBJ1-2
size: .
CDR3: CASSQVGGLSYTF
DNA: TGTGCCAGCAGCCAAGTCGGGGGCCTAAGCTACACCTTC

D: TRBD1
V: TRBV29-1
J: TRBJ2-7
size: .
CDR3: CSVKKTGTGSDEQYF
DNA: TGCAGCGTTAAAAAAACCGGGACAGGGAGCGACGAGCAGTACTTC

D: .
V: TRBV30
J: TRBJ1-2
size: .
CDR3: CAWRTGHGYTF
DNA: TGTGCCTGGAGGACAGGCCATGGCTACACCTTC

D: .
V: TRBV7-9
J: TRBJ2-7
size: .
CDR3: CASSPDGGWYEQYF
DNA: TGTGCCAGCAGCCCTGACGGGGGTTGGTACGAGCAGTACTTC

D: .
V: TRBV30
J: TRBJ1-6
size: .
CDR3: CAWSQNSPLHF
DNA: TGTGCCTGGAGCCAAAATTCACCCCTCCACTTT

D: TRBD2
V: TRBV4-3
J: TRBJ2-4
size: .
CDR3: CASSQTSYKNIQYF
DNA: TGCGCCAGCAGCCAGACTAGCTACAAAAACATTCAGTACTTC

D: TRBD1
V: TRBV29-1
J: TRBJ1-1
size: .
CDR3: CSENRGVGTEAFF
DNA: TGCAGCGAGAACAGGGGGGTGGGCACTGAAGCTTTCTTT

D: .
V: TRBV5-1
J: TRBJ1-1
size: .
CDR3: CASTTNPVNTEAFF
DNA: TGCGCCAGCACCACAAACCCGGTGAACACTGAAGCTTTCTTT

D: .
V: TRBV29-1
J: TRBJ1-1
size: .
CDR3: CSVGGDTEAFF
DNA: TGCAGCGTGGGGGGGGACACTGAAGCTTTCTTT

D: TRBD1
V: TRBV19
J: TRBJ1-5
size: .
CDR3: CASSMEGQRNQPQHF
DNA: TGTGCCAGTAGTATGGAGGGACAGCGCAATCAGCCCCAGCATTTT

D: .
V: TRBV15
J: TRBJ2-4
size: .
CDR3: CATSRDLGIRYF
DNA: TGTGCCACCAGCAGAGATTTGGGTATCCGGTACTTC

D: TRBD1
V: TRBV5-6
J: TRBJ1-1
size: .
CDR3: CASLDRGRLNTEAFF
DNA: TGTGCCAGCCTCGACAGGGGGAGATTGAACACTGAAGCTTTCTTT

D: TRBD2
V: TRBV30
J: TRBJ2-5
size: .
CDR3: CAWDSGGFQTQYF
DNA: TGTGCCTGGGATAGCGGGGGCTTCCAGACCCAGTACTTC

D: .
V: TRBV30
J: TRBJ2-1
size: .
CDR3: CAFRAGGGLHEQFF
DNA: TGTGCCTTCCGAGCGGGCGGGGGCCTCCATGAGCAGTTCTTC

D: .
V: TRBV11-3
J: TRBJ2-3
size: .
CDR3: CASSPPRSTDTQYF
DNA: TGTGCCAGCAGCCCCCCGCGTAGCACAGATACGCAGTATTTT

D: TRBD1
V: TRBV7-2
J: TRBJ1-5
size: few
CDR3: CASSLQGARQPQHF
DNA: TGTGCCAGCAGCTTACAGGGGGCTAGGCAGCCCCAGCATTTT

D: .
V: TRBV4-3
J: TRBJ2-7
size: .
CDR3: CASSRLADLSYEQYF
DNA: TGCGCCAGCAGCCGATTAGCGGATCTCTCCTACGAGCAGTACTTC

D: TRBD2
V: TRBV9
J: TRBJ2-1
size: .
CDR3: CASSARGGGADEQFF
DNA: TGTGCCAGCAGCGCCCGGGGCGGGGGGGCCGATGAGCAGTTCTTC

D: TRBD2
V: TRBV5-6
J: TRBJ2-1
size: many
CDR3: CASSSTTSANEQFF
DNA: TGTGCCAGCAGCTCCACGACTAGCGCGAATGAGCAGTTCTTC

D: .
V: TRBV5-5
J: TRBJ2-7
size: .
CDR3: CASSLINLGFSDEQYF
DNA: TGTGCCAGCAGCTTGATAAACTTGGGATTTAGCGACGAGCAGTACTTC

D: .
V: TRBV30
J: TRBJ2-2
size: .
CDR3: CAWSLLSGELFF
DNA: TGTGCCTGGAGTTTACTTTCCGGGGAGCTGTTTTTT

D: TRBD1
V: TRBV10-3
J: TRBJ1-6
size: .
CDR3: CASSVTGTGDSPLHF
DNA: TGTGCCAGCAGTGTTACCGGGACAGGCGATTCACCCCTCCACTTT

D: .
V: TRBV5-1
J: TRBJ2-7
size: once
CDR3: CASSPTGLATYEQYF
DNA: TGCGCCAGCAGCCCTACGGGACTCGCAACCTACGAGCAGTACTTC

D: TRBD1
V: TRBV29-1
J: TRBJ2-2
size: .
CDR3: CSVEVWGQGNTGELFF
DNA: TGCAGCGTTGAAGTATGGGGACAGGGCAACACCGGGGAGCTGTTTTTT

D: .
V: TRBV12-5
J: TRBJ1-5
size: .
CDR3: CASGYGSSHGNQPQHF
DNA: TGTGCTAGTGGTTACGGGTCCTCTCATGGCAATCAGCCCCAGCATTTT

D: TRBD1
V: TRBV29-1
J: TRBJ1-1
size: .
CDR3: CSVDPGTGRAFF
DNA: TGCAGCGTTGACCCGGGGACAGGGAGAGCTTTCTTT

D: TRBD2
V: TRBV5-6
J: TRBJ2-5
size: .
CDR3: CASSLEASGLNRETQYF
DNA: TGTGCCAGCAGCTTGGAGGCTAGCGGGCTAAACAGGGAGACCCAGTACTTC

D: .
V: TRBV18
J: TRBJ2-3
size: once
CDR3: CASGKERSTDTQYF
DNA: TGTGCCAGCGGGAAGGAGCGGAGCACAGATACGCAGTATTTT

D: .
V: TRBV7-2
J: TRBJ2-1
size: .
CDR3: CASSSFTPNEQFF
DNA: TGTGCCAGCAGCTCCTTTACCCCCAATGAGCAGTTCTTC

D: TRBD1
V: TRBV6-1
J: TRBJ2-5
size: .
CDR3: CASSESLDRRETQYF
DNA: TGTGCCAGCAGCGAGAGCCTGGACAGGCGGGAGACCCAGTACTTC

D: .
V: TRBV4-3
J: TRBJ1-6
size: few
CDR3: CASSQDRGAPNSPLHF
DNA: TGCGCCAGCAGCCAAGATCGCGGGGCGCCGAATTCACCCCTCCACTTT

D: TRBD1
V: TRBV6-1
J: TRBJ2-7
size: .
CDR3: CASSQPGTGYYEQYF
DNA: TGTGCCAGCAGCCAACCCGGGACAGGGTACTACGAGCAGTACTTC

D: .
V: TRBV2
J: TRBJ2-5
size: .
CDR3: CASMGGYPPETQYF
DNA: TGTGCCAGCATGGGGGGATATCCTCCGGAGACCCAGTACTTC

D: .
V: TRBV10-3
J: TRBJ1-1
size: .
CDR3: CAIRGDARPDQAFF
DNA: TGTGCCATCAGGGGAGACGCTAGGCCCGATCAAGCTTTCTTT

D: .
V: TRBV27
J: TRBJ2-4
size: few
CDR3: CASSTGEAAKNIQYF
DNA: TGTGCCAGCTCCACAGGGGAGGCGGCCAAAAACATTCAGTACTTC

D: TRBD2
V: TRBV5-6
J: TRBJ2-1
size: .
CDR3: CASSLTSGGYEQFF
DNA: TGTGCCAGCAGCTTGACTAGCGGGGGCTATGAGCAGTTCTTC

D: .
V: TRBV7-9
J: TRBJ2-2
size: .
CDR3: CASSSTGTGELFF
DNA: TGTGCCAGCAGCTCTACTGGGACCGGGGAGCTGTTTTTT

D: .
V: TRBV19
J: TRBJ2-1
size: few
CDR3: CASTQSGHTNYNEQFF
DNA: TGTGCCAGTACCCAGAGCGGGCACACAAACTACAATGAGCAGTTCTTC

D: .
V: TRBV2
J: TRBJ2-5
size: .
CDR3: CASSGEETQYF
DNA: TGTGCCAGCAGCGGTGAAGAGACCCAGTACTTC

D: TRBD1
V: TRBV7-3
J: TRBJ1-1
size: .
CDR3: CASSLTDRERAFF
DNA: TGTGCCAGCAGCTTAACGGACAGGGAAAGAGCTTTCTTT

D: .
V: TRBV25-1
J: TRBJ1-1
size: .
CDR3: CASSAGFGTEAFF
DNA: TGTGCCAGCAGTGCCGGGTTTGGCACTGAAGCTTTCTTT

D: .
V: TRBV5-1
J: TRBJ2-2
size: .
CDR3: CAGSLAGELFF
DNA: TGCGCCGGCAGCTTGGCAGGGGAGCTGTTTTTT

D: TRBD2
V: TRBV29-1
J: TRBJ2-7
size: .
CDR3: CSVEGGGTVPGEQYF
DNA: TGCAGCGTTGAGGGGGGAGGGACCGTCCCTGGTGAGCAGTACTTC

D: TRBD1
V: TRBV2
J: TRBJ2-7
size: once
CDR3: CASSEGEQGTEQYF
DNA: TGTGCCAGCAGTGAGGGGGAACAGGGGACCGAGCAGTACTTC

D: .
V: TRBV25-1
J: TRBJ2-7
size: .
CDR3: CASSELRGSDEQYF
DNA: TGTGCCAGCAGTGAGTTGAGGGGTTCGGACGAGCAGTACTTC

D: TRBD1
V: TRBV14
J: TRBJ1-6
size: .
CDR3: CASSQEGTAYNSPLHF
DNA: TGTGCCAGCAGCCAAGAAGGGACAGCCTATAATTCACCCCTCCACTTT

D: .
V: TRBV29-1
J: TRBJ1-1
size: .
CDR3: CSTVRDVWDTEAFF
DNA: TGCAGCACAGTCCGGGACGTCTGGGACACTGAAGCTTTCTTT

D: .
V: TRBV4-3
J: TRBJ1-5
size: .
CDR3: CASSQERGFQPQHF
DNA: TGCGCCAGCAGCCAAGAACGGGGGTTTCAGCCCCAGCATTTT

D: .
V: TRBV30
J: TRBJ1-1
size: .
CDR3: CAWSAGGGQGTEAFF
DNA: TGTGCCTGGAGTGCGGGCGGGGGGCAAGGGACTGAAGCTTTCTTT